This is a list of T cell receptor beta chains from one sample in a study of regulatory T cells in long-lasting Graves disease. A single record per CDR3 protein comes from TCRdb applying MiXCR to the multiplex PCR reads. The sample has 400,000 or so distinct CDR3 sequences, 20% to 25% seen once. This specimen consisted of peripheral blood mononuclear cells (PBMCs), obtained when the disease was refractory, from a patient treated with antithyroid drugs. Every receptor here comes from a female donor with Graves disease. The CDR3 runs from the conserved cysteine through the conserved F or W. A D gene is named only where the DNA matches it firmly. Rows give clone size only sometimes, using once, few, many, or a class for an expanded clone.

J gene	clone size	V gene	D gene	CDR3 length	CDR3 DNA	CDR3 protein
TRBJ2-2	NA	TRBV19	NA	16	TGTGCCAGTAGCCTGTCTCGGACAGTTTCAACCGGGGAGCTGTTTTTT	CASSLSRTVSTGELFF
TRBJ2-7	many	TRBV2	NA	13	TGTGCCAGCGGTTTGAGGGTCTCCTACGAGCAGTACTTC	CASGLRVSYEQYF
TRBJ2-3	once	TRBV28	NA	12	TGTCCCAGCAGTTTGGGCGGGACTACGCAGTATTTT	CPSSLGGTTQYF
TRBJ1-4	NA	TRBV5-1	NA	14	TGCGCCAGCAGCCCCAGGGCGGCTAATGAAAAACTGTTTTTT	CASSPRAANEKLFF
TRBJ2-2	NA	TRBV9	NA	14	TGTGCCAGCAGCGTAGACGGGAGCACCGGGGAGCTGTTTTTT	CASSVDGSTGELFF
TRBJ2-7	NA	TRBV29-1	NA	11	TGCAGCGTTTCTAGCGCGGACGAGCAGTACTTC	CSVSSADEQYF
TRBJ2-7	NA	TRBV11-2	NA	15	TGTGCCAGCAGCTTAGGGGGGTCCCTTGGGTACGAGCAGTACTTC	CASSLGGSLGYEQYF
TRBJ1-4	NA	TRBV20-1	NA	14	TGCAGTGCTAGACCCTTAGGGGTGAATGAAAAACTGTTTTTT	CSARPLGVNEKLFF
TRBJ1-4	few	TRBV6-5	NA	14	TGTGCCAGCAGTTACGGGAGAAACAATGAAAAACTGTTTTTT	CASSYGRNNEKLFF
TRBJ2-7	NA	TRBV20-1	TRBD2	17	TGCAGTGCTAGAGATTACAGACTAGCGGGTTCCTCCTACGAGCAGTACTTC	CSARDYRLAGSSYEQYF
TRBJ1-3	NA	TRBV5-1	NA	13	TGTGCCAGCAGCTATGGAGTAGGAAACACCATATATTTT	CASSYGVGNTIYF
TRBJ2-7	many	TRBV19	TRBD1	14	TGTGCCAGTAGTACCGGGACAGGATACTACGAGCAGTACTTC	CASSTGTGYYEQYF
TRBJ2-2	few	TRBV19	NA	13	TGTGCCAGTAGTACAAACAGGGAAGGGGAGCTGTTTTTT	CASSTNREGELFF
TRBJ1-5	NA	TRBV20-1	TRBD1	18	TGCAGTGCTAGAGCCTCGGGACAGGGGCGTATTAGCAATCGGCCCCAGCATTTT	CSARASGQGRISNRPQHF
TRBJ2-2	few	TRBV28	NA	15	TGTGCCAGCAGCCCCGCCGGGGTTGGATCCGGGGAGCTGTTTTTT	CASSPAGVGSGELFF
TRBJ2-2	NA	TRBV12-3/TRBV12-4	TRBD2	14	TGTGCCAGCAGCCCGGGGTCGGTGGCGGGGGGGCTGTTTTTT	CASSPGSVAGGLFF
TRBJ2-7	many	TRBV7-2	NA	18	TGTGCCAGCAGCCCGGAAGGCTCAATGCATGGACGGGTCTACGAGCAGTACTTC	CASSPEGSMHGRVYEQYF
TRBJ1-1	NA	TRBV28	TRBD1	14	TGTGCCACCAAACGGGGACAGGGGGCCGGTGAAGCTTTCTTT	CATKRGQGAGEAFF
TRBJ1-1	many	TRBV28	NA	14	TGTGCCAGCAGTCTCACAGGGAGGCACACTGAAGCTTTCTTT	CASSLTGRHTEAFF
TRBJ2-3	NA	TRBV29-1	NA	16	TGCAGCGTTGAAGATGGTTTAGGGGACGGCACAGATACGCAGTATTTT	CSVEDGLGDGTDTQYF
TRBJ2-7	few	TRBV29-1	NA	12	TGCAGCGTCCAAGACATGCTTCTCGAGCAGTACTTC	CSVQDMLLEQYF
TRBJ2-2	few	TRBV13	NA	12	TGTGCCAGCAGCTTAGACCCCGGCGTGCTGTTTTTT	CASSLDPGVLFF
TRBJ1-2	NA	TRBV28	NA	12	TGTGCCAGCAGTTGGCCCTCGGAGGACGTAGCCTTC	CASSWPSEDVAF
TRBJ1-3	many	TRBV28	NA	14	TGTGCCAGCAGCTTCGCGGGATCTGGAAACACCATATATTTT	CASSFAGSGNTIYF
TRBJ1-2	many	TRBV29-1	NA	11	TGCAGCGTAGGCGCGGACTATGGCTACACCTTC	CSVGADYGYTF
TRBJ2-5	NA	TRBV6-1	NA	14	TGTGCCAGCAGCGAGAGACAGGGAGGGGAGACCCAGTACTTC	CASSERQGGETQYF
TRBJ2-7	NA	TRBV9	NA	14	TGTGCCAGCAGCGTAGGGGTGTCGGGGAACGAGCAGTACTTC	CASSVGVSGNEQYF
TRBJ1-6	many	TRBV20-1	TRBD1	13	TGCAGTGCTAGGGACAGGCTGGATTCACCCCTCCACTTT	CSARDRLDSPLHF
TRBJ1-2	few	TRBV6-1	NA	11	TGTGCCAGCAGAAGTTATTATGGCTACACCTTC	CASRSYYGYTF
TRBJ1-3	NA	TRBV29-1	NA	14	TGCAGCGTTAAGGACAGAAACTCTGGAAACACCATATATTTT	CSVKDRNSGNTIYF
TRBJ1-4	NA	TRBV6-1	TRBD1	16	TGTGCCAGCAGTGCCCCGGGACAGGGCCGTAATGAAAAACTGTTTTTT	CASSAPGQGRNEKLFF
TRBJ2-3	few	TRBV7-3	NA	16	TGTGCCAGCAGCTCCGGGGGACATACCGCGGAAGAGACGCAGTATTTT	CASSSGGHTAEETQYF
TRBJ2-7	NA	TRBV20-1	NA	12	TGCAGTGCTAGAATGGGCCTGTACGAGCAGTACTTC	CSARMGLYEQYF
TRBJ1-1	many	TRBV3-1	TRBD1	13	TGTGCCAGCAGCCAGGGACAGGGGTCTGAAGCTTTCTTT	CASSQGQGSEAFF
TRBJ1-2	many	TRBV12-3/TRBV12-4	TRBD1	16	TGTGCCAGCAGTTTACGACCGACAGGGGTTTTTGGTGGCTACACCTTC	CASSLRPTGVFGGYTF
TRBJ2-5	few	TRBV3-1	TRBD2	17	TGTGCCAGCAGCCAAGGACCACTAGCGGGAGGGGGGGAGACCCAGTACTTC	CASSQGPLAGGGETQYF
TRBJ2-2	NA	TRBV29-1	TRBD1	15	TGCAGCGTTCTCTTTGGACAGGGGGTAACCGGGGAGCTGTTTTTT	CSVLFGQGVTGELFF
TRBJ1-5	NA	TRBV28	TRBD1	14	TGTGCCAGCAGTTTATGGACAGGGGATCAGCCCCAGCATTTT	CASSLWTGDQPQHF
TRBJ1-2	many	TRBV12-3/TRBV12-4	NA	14	TGTGCCAGCAGTCGGACAGAGGTTGGCTATGGCTACACCTTC	CASSRTEVGYGYTF
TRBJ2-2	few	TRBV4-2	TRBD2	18	TGTGCCAGCAGCGAAAGGACTAGCGGGAGGTCCGGCACCGGGGAGCTGTTTTTT	CASSERTSGRSGTGELFF
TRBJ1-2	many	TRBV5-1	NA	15	TGCGCCAGCAGCGATCCCTCAGGGGATAACCATGGCTACACCTTC	CASSDPSGDNHGYTF
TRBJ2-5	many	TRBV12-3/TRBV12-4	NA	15	TGTGCCAGCAGTATGCGGGACAGTCTTCCGAGGGCCCAGTACTTC	CASSMRDSLPRAQYF
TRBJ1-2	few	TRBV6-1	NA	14	TGTGCCAGCAATAGCGGGGGATTGGGTTATGGCTACACCTTC	CASNSGGLGYGYTF
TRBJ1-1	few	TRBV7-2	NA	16	TGTGCCAGCAGCTTTCGCTCAGCGCCGGGGAGCACTGAAGCTTTCTTT	CASSFRSAPGSTEAFF
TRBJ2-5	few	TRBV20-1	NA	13	TGCAGTGCTAGAGCGTCAGGGGACCAGACCCAGTACTTC	CSARASGDQTQYF
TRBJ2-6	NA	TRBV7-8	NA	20	TGTGCCAGCAGCGGGAAATTTGGGCTAGGAGGGGGACCTGGGGCCAACGTCCTGACTTTC	CASSGKFGLGGGPGANVLTF
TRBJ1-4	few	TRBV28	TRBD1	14	TGTGCCAGCAGCCTCCAGGGGGGGGCTGAAAAACTGTTTTTT	CASSLQGGAEKLFF
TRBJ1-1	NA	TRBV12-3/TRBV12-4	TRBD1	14	TGTGCCATCAGTGATCGGACAGGGACGTCTGAAGCTTTCTTT	CAISDRTGTSEAFF
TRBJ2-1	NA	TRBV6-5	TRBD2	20	TGTGCCAGCAGTTACTCCGTCCCGGGACTAGCGGGAAGCTCCTACAATGAGCAGTTCTTC	CASSYSVPGLAGSSYNEQFF
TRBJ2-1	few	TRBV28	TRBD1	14	TGTGCCAGCAGCGGGACAGTACGCTACAATGAGCAGTTCTTC	CASSGTVRYNEQFF
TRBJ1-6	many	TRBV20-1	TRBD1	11	TGCAGTGCTGGACAGGGTTCTTCCCTCCACTTT	CSAGQGSSLHF
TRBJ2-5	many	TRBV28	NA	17	TGTGCCAGCAGTTTGGGGGCCAGCGGGTTCAGGTTGGAGACCCAGTACTTC	CASSLGASGFRLETQYF
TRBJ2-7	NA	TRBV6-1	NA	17	TGTGCCAGCAGTCTAACGCCCGGGACAAGAGGCTCCTACGAGCAGTACTTC	CASSLTPGTRGSYEQYF